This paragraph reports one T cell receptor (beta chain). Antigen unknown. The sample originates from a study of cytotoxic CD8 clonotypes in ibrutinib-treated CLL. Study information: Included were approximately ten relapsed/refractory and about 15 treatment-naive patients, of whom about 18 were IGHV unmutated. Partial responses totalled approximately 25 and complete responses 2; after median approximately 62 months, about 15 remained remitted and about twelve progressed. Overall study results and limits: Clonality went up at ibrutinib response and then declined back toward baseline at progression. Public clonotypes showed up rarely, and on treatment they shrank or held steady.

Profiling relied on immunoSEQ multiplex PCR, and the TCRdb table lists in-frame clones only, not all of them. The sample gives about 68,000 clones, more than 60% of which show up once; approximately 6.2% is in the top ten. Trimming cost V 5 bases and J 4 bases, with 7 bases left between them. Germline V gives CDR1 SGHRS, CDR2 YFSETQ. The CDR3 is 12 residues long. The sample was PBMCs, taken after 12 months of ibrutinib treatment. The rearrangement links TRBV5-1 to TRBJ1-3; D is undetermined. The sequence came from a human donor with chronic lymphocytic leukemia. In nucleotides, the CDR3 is TGCGCCAGCAGTCTACCCGGAAACACCATATATTTT. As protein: CASSLPGNTIYF.